The clone carrying this TCR beta chain came up a few times. As yet, its antigen is unknown. The data are from a study of beta chain features in type 1 diabetes. TCRB transcripts that were expressed got sequenced, as all of the isolated RNA had been reverse transcribed. TCRdb's copy holds only in-frame clones and misses some; the assay was immunoSEQ multiplex PCR. Seen here are 400,000 to 550,000 clones, 11% observed once, and the top ten hold less than 0.06%. The V gene end was trimmed by 3 bases and the J gene end by 0 bases; junction bases not matched to a gene: 2. CDR3 length equals 15 residues. CDR1 and CDR2 from the germline V gene are SGHRS and YFSETQ. General study results and limits: The study found that naive, central memory and Treg TCRB repertoires appeared more similar in patients than in healthy donors. Insertions at VDJ junctions were less frequent in type 1 diabetes patients. These patients also deleted more nucleotides at the same junctions. Patients with Type 1 diabetes showed moderately but significantly shorter TCRB CDR3s in all four CD4+ subsets.

The sample was naive CD4+ T cells from blood. The chain is built from TRBV5-1 and TRBJ2-1, with 8 bases aligning to TRBD1. This sequence was found in a woman in her late teens or twenties in good health. The DNA for the CDR3 is TGCGCCAGCAGCTACAGGGGGAGCTCCTACAATGAGCAGTTCTTC. This sequence encodes CASSYRGSSYNEQFF.